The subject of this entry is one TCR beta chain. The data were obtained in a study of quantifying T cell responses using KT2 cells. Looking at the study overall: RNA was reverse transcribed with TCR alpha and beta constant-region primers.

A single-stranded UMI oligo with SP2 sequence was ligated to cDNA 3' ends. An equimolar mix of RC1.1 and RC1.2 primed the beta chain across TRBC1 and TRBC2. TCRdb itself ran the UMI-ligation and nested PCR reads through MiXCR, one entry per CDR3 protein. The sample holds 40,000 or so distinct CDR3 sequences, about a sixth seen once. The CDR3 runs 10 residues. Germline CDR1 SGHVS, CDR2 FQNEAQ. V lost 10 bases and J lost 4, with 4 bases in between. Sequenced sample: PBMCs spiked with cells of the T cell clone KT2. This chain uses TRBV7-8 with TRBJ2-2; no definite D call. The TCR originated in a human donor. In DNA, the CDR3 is TGTGCCATTTCCACCGGGGAGCTGTTTTTT. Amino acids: CAISTGELFF.